One sample yielded the 3 T cell receptor beta chains listed below, sequenced in a study of T-cell memory formation after mild COVID-19 listed by TCRdb under 2021. Library preparation was by 5' RACE. Reads for this sample came from an Illumina NovaSeq 6000. Using fastp trimming at Q25 and MiXCR clonotype assembly, TCRdb reanalyzed the public sequencing data and kept in-frame beta chains. Rows are combined by CDR3 protein, so each entry shows the most common genes and DNA. For this sample the table gives 100,000 to 150,000 distinct CDR3 sequences, of which about 6% were detected only once. The ten largest clonotypes hold 2% to 2.5% of the sample. The sample comprised PBMCs or a T cell subset sorted from them (not recorded which). These receptors originate from an adult woman who had mild COVID-19 (a few samples of this study predate the infection). The sample titles of this study are shuffled in the database, so cell type and time point are left out; the donor was told from shared clones.

There are many counts of this clonotype. This sequence joins TRBV6-6 and TRBJ2-7; possible D gene TRBD2, 5 bases. This CDR3 spans 15 amino acids. CDR1 and CDR2 from the germline V gene are MNHNY and SVGAGI (reference sequence). Trimming pared 4 bases from V and 1 base from J, leaving 14 bases between. Here the CDR3 reads CASSSTAGGSYEQYF. CDR3 in DNA: TGTGCCAGCAGTTCCACCGCGGGCGGGTCCTACGAGCAGTACTTC.

The chain has TRBV7-9 and TRBJ2-1; 8 bases match TRBD2. The V segment lost 2 bases and the J segment 9 bases; nucleotides outside the gene matches: 9. The length of the CDR3 is 15 residues. CDR1 and CDR2 from the germline V gene are SEHNR and FQNEAQ (reference sequence). CDR3 amino acids: CASSLQSGGPREQFF. The CDR3 DNA reads TGTGCCAGCAGCTTACAGTCGGGAGGGCCACGTGAGCAGTTCTTC.

This chain connects TRBV25-1 to TRBJ2-7, with 7 bases that match TRBD1. Germline V gives CDR1 MGHDK, CDR2 SYGVNS. This CDR3 contains 16 residues. The trim removed 1 base at V and 6 bases at J, leaving 12 bases unmatched. The CDR3 spells CASSESHGRGSFEQYF. The CDR3 DNA is TGTGCCAGCAGTGAATCCCATGGCAGGGGGTCTTTCGAGCAGTACTTC.